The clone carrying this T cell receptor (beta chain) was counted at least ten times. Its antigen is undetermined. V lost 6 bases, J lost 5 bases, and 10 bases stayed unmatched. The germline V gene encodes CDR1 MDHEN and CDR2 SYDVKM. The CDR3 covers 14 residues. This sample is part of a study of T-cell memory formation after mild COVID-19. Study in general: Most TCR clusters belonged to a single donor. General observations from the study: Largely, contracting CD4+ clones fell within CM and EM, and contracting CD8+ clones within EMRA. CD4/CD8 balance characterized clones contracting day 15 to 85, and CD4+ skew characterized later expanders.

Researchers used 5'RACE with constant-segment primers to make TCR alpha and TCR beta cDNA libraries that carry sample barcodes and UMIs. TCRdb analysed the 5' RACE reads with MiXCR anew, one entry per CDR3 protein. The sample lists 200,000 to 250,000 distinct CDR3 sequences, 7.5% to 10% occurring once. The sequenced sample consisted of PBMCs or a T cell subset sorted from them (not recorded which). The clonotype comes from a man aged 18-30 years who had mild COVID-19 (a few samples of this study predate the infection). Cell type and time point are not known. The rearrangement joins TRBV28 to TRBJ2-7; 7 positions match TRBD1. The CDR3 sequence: CASSSNRGWDEQYV. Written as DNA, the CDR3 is TGTGCCAGCAGCTCTAACAGGGGATGGGACGAGCAGTACGTC.